These 15 T cell receptor beta chains were sequenced from one sample in a study of T cell repertoires in cytomegalovirus infection. One entry per CDR3 protein, called by TCRdb with MiXCR from the reads. The sample includes 250,000 or so distinct CDR3 sequences, approximately 8.3% of them seen just once. The sequenced material came from PBMCs. The receptors were sampled from a human donor in good health (CMV status not recorded). Some clones in this sample may be carry-over from other donors' samples.

This clonotype has a count of ten or more. The rearrangement links TRBV11-3 to TRBJ1-1; D remains ambiguous. The germline CDR1 and CDR2 sequences are SGHNT and YENEEA. V dropped 4 bases and J dropped 2 bases, with 8 bases sitting between them. The length of the CDR3 is 13 residues. Here the CDR3 DNA reads TGTGCCAGCAGCTCGGGCACTAACACTGAAGCTTTCTTT. Its protein product is CASSSGTNTEAFF.

The V call is TRBV7-2, the J call TRBJ2-3; a weak D match, TRBD1 (5 bases). Per germline, CDR1 SGHTA and CDR2 FQGNSA. Trimming removed 1 base at V and 2 bases at J, with 10 bases between. This CDR3 region has 15 residues. This chain's CDR3 is CASSLDRKLTDTQYF. CDR3 DNA: TGTGCCAGCAGCTTAGACAGGAAACTCACAGATACGCAGTATTTT.

The chain has TRBV10-2 and TRBJ2-3; the D gene is possibly TRBD1 (7 bases). The CDR3 length is 16 residues. V dropped 7 bases and J dropped 6 bases, with 23 bases sitting between them. Germline lookup yields CDR1 WSHSY and CDR2 SAAADI. CDR3 coding DNA: TGCGCCAGCACCCAGGGGGGCGGGGCAGGATACGATACGCAGTATTTT. This encodes CASTQGGGAGYDTQYF.

This clonotype was counted ten times or more. The chain employs TRBV28 and TRBJ1-2, with TRBD1 identical over 11 bases. CDR1 MDHEN and CDR2 SYDVKM come from the germline V gene. The CDR3 covers 14 residues. With 3 bases clipped from V and 3 bases from J, the junction kept 0 bases outside the gene matches. The CDR3 protein is CASSLGQGDYGYTF. The CDR3 DNA is TGTGCCAGCAGTTTGGGACAGGGGGACTATGGCTACACCTTC.

This chain connects TRBV18 to TRBJ1-5, with D hard to call. The CDR3 spans 15 residues. The V gene's germline CDR1 is KGHSH and CDR2 LQKENI. V shed 2 bases and J shed 0 bases, with 8 bases lying between them. The CDR3 nucleotides read TGTGCCAGCTCACCAATCACGGGTAGCAATCAGCCCCAGCATTTT. This translates into CASSPITGSNQPQHF.

The chain has TRBV7-2 and TRBJ2-2; TRBD1 might be the D (5 bases). The V gene lost 1 base and the J gene lost 5 bases, with 14 bases spanning the gap. The CDR3 sequence is 16 residues long. Germline V lookup: CDR1 SGHTA, CDR2 FQGNSA. CDR3 sequence (DNA): TGTGCCAGCAGCTTAGGGGGCTGGAGACGGACCGGGGAGCTGTTTTTT. Protein sequence: CASSLGGWRRTGELFF.

In the case of this clonotype: A much larger clone is a single base away; this may be a read error. The CDR3 DNA reads TGTACCAGCAGCTTAACGACCCCAGCCTCTGGAAACACCATATATTTT. Its translation is CTSSLTTPASGNTIYF. The chain employs TRBV7-8 and TRBJ1-3; D uncertain. This CDR3 has 16 residues. Germline lookup yields CDR1 SGHVS and CDR2 FQNEAQ.

This rearrangement joins TRBV19 to TRBJ1-1; perhaps TRBD1 as D (5 bases). V was cut by 3 bases and J by 1 base, with 9 bases left in between. Germline CDR1 reads LNHDA; CDR2 reads SQIVND (reference sequence). The CDR3 consists of 14 residues. The CDR3: CASSIKGKNTEAFF. The DNA for the CDR3 is TGTGCCAGTAGTATTAAGGGGAAGAACACTGAAGCTTTCTTT.

This clonotype was seen at least ten times. This chain connects TRBV19 to TRBJ1-2, with D possibly TRBD1 on 6 matching bases. The CDR3 contains 15 residues. V was trimmed by 2 bases and J by 2 bases, leaving 12 bases between them. Looked up from germline, CDR1 is LNHDA and CDR2 is SQIVND (reference sequence). CDR3 nucleotides: TGTGCCAGTAGTATACTGGACAGCTCGAACTATGGCTACACCTTC. This sequence encodes CASSILDSSNYGYTF.

V usage is TRBV20-1 and J usage is TRBJ2-2, with 9 nucleotides matching TRBD1. V was clipped by 4 bases and J by 6 bases; unmatched bases: 15. From germline, CDR1 is DFQATT and CDR2 SNEGSKA (reference sequence). The CDR3 spans 17 residues. In DNA, the CDR3 is TGCAGTGCTAACAGGGCCGGGACAGGGAGACGTGCCGGGGAGCTGTTTTTT. Its translation: CSANRAGTGRRAGELFF.

This clonotype rates as medium-sized. The V gene is TRBV7-2, the J gene TRBJ1-1, with D perhaps TRBD1 (6 bases). The CDR3 runs 17 residues. V shed 5 bases and J shed 4 bases, with 23 bases lying between them. Germline V CDR1 and CDR2: SGHTA, FQGNSA. CDR3 nucleotide sequence: TGTGCCAGCAGCCCTTTGGGGGGGCAGGGGTATGGCACTGAAGCTTTCTTT. It codes for CASSPLGGQGYGTEAFF. The variable domain in full, with the rest retrieved from reference TRBV7-2 and TRBJ1-1, is GAGVSQSPSNKVTEKGKDVELRCDPISGHTALYWYRQSLGQGLEFLIYFQGNSAPDKSGLPSDRFSAERTGGSVSTLTIQRTQQEDSAVYLCASSPLGGQGYGTEAFFGQGTRLTVV.

This clonotype was seen more than once but under ten times. The chain is built from TRBV6-1 and TRBJ2-1, with 9 bases identical to TRBD2. After removal of 1 base from V and 0 bases from J, the junction contained 7 bases not matched to a gene. The CDR3 consists of 18 residues. Per the germline V gene, CDR1 is MNHNS and CDR2 is SASEGT. DNA of the CDR3: TGTGCCAGCAGTGAAGAAAAGCGGGGGGCCTCCTCCTACAATGAGCAGTTCTTC. Protein: CASSEEKRGASSYNEQFF.

The chain joins TRBV6-2 or TRBV6-3 to TRBJ2-3; perhaps D is TRBD1 or TRBD2 (5 bases each). The CDR3 covers 15 residues. V lost 6 bases, J lost 1 base, and 14 bases lay in between. Germline V gene sequence: CDR1 MNHEY, CDR2 SVGEGT. CDR3 nucleotide sequence: TGTGCCAGCAGCCCCCGGGACCTACGCACAGATACGCAGTATTTT. It specifies CASSPRDLRTDTQYF.

To note about this clonotype: A much larger clone differs by one base, so this may be a read error. The chain combines TRBV19 with TRBJ1-1; possibly TRBD1 for D (5 bases). This CDR3 has 14 amino acids. CDR1 and CDR2 (germline): LNHDA, SQIVND (reference sequence). Trimming took 5 bases from V and 1 from J, leaving 11 bases between them. The CDR3 bases are TGTGCCAGTAGTCCGGACACCCAGAACACTGAAGCTTTCTTT. Encoded protein: CASSPDTQNTEAFF.

This clonotype was seen many times. V gene TRBV7-2 combines with J gene TRBJ2-6; D uncertain. Germline CDR1 is SGHTA and CDR2 is FQGNSA. There are 17 residues in the CDR3. Trimming shortened V by 1 base and J by 3 bases, and 13 bases separated the two germline ends. The CDR3 nucleotides are TGTGCCAGCAGCTTAGTGTTTGGATCGGGTGGGGCCAACGTCCTGACTTTC. It yields the protein CASSLVFGSGGANVLTF.